Each of the 3 T cell receptor beta chains below was sequenced from the same sample in a study of siplizumab effects on memory and regulatory T cells. Using immunoSEQ multiplex PCR, the repertoire was profiled, and TCRdb retains in-frame clones only, with some absent. This sample has 100,000 or so clones, with just over 90% found just once. Sequenced: non-Treg CD4+ T cells sorted from blood. These receptors were taken from a human donor in good health.

The V call is TRBV9, the J call TRBJ2-3; TRBD2 is a possible D gene (5 bases). Trimming left V 2 bases short and J 4 bases short, with 14 bases between. The CDR3 has 15 amino acids. Germline CDR1 SGDLS, CDR2 YYNGEE. This chain's CDR3 is CASSVNQRSPDTQYF. As DNA, the CDR3 is TGTGCCAGCAGCGTTAACCAGCGGAGTCCAGATACGCAGTATTTT.

V usage is TRBV7-2 and J usage is TRBJ1-6; perhaps TRBD1 as D (6 bases). The V gene's germline CDR1 is SGHTA and CDR2 FQGNSA. CDR3 length: 12 residues. V dropped 4 bases and J dropped 10 bases, with 8 bases sitting between them. CDR3 protein: CASSSTGSPLHF. The CDR3 coding sequence is TGTGCCAGCAGCTCAACAGGGTCACCCCTCCACTTT.

The chain carries TRBV7-9 and TRBJ1-1; D unclear. The length of the CDR3 is 14 residues. V gave up 1 base and J gave up 4 bases, with 10 bases separating them. Germline V gene lookup returns CDR1 SEHNR and CDR2 FQNEAQ (reference sequence). The CDR3 DNA reads as TGTGCCAGCAGCTTAGATGGACTGGGCACTGAAGCTTTCTTT. Translating it yields CASSLDGLGTEAFF.